These 9 T cell receptor beta chains share one sample of origin, sequenced in a study of T cells in women clearing cervical HPV infection. Repertoires were generated with immunoSEQ multiplex PCR, while TCRdb's copy carries only in-frame clones and drops some. Found here are about 48,000 clones; the top ten clones hold 1.5% to 2%. The specimen sequenced was blood buffy coat. Receptors originate from a woman between 18 and 75 years old with a cervical HPV16 infection that either progressed to CIN3+ or cleared (not recorded which).

Turning to this clone: The germline gene is not matched at one end of the junction; a read error may be the cause. The CDR3 loop is CTSSWPGTSNHEQYF. CDR3 DNA (partial): TGCACCAGCAGCTGGCCCGGGACTAGCAACCACGAG. The gene calls are TRBV4-1 and TRBJ2-7; 9 positions agree with TRBD2. Read sequence stops 3 residues before the CDR3 end, and the germline J gene provides the missing end. The CDR3 has 15 amino acids. CDR1 is MGHRA, CDR2 YSYEKL, per germline.

With respect to this clone: The CDR3 end falls 3 residues outside the read, so it is completed with the germline J gene. This chain connects TRBV14 to TRBJ2-4; possibly TRBD1 for D (6 bases). Looked up from germline, CDR1 is SGHDN and CDR2 is FVKESK. The CDR3 consists of 18 residues. V shed 1 base and J shed 0 bases, with 16 bases lying between them. The CDR3 sequence is CASSQGTVSLLAKNIQYF. The DNA read from the CDR3 is TGTGCCAGCAGCCAAGGGACAGTTTCTCTCCTAGCCAAAAACATT.

Comment on this clone: The junction shows a germline mismatch at one end, possibly a read error. Read coverage stops 3 residues before the CDR3 terminus; the germline J gene supplies the remainder. The V and J genes are TRBV4-2 and TRBJ2-7, with 11 bases identical to TRBD1. The germline V gene encodes CDR1 LGHNA and CDR2 YNFKEQ. The length of the CDR3 is 17 residues. CDR3 DNA, as far as it was read: TGCGCCAGCAGCCAAGGGCCTCCGGGACAGGGGGTTTACGAG. Its translation: CASSQGPPGQGVYE. Given in full, the CDR3 is CASSQGPPGQGVYEQYF.

As regards this clone: The sequence runs out 3 residues before the end of the CDR3; the remainder is reconstructed from the germline J gene. The chain recombines TRBV2 with TRBJ1-2, with TRBD1 identical over 10 bases. The germline V gene encodes CDR1 SNHLY and CDR2 FYNNEI. The CDR3 totals 15 residues. Partial CDR3 DNA: TGTGCCAGCTCTCCGACAGGGGGCAACGAAGGAGGC. It codes for CASSPTGGNEGG. From start to end, the CDR3 is CASSPTGGNEGGYTF.

Concerning this clone: The read ends 3 residues early relative to the CDR3; the germline J gene fills the gap. The chain has TRBV20-1 and TRBJ1-4; 9 bases fit TRBD1. Germline values: CDR1 DFQATT, CDR2 SNEGSKA (reference sequence). CDR3 length: 14 residues. V lost 1 base and J lost 4; bases outside the gene matches: 1. The DNA read from the CDR3 is TGCAGTGCTAGAGGGGACAGGGATAATGAAAAA. This gives the protein CSARGDRDNEK. In full, the CDR3 reads CSARGDRDNEKLFF.

Worth noting for this clone: The CDR3 end lies 3 residues beyond the end of the read and is filled in from the germline J gene. This chain links TRBV20-1 with TRBJ2-3; TRBD2 might be the D (6 bases). Per the germline V gene, CDR1 is DFQATT and CDR2 is SNEGSKA (reference sequence). CDR3 length: 15 amino acids. V was cut by 1 base and J by 2 bases, with 13 bases left in between. The CDR3 sequence: CSARAGTAYTDTQYF. CDR3 DNA, as far as it was read: TGCAGTGCTAGAGCCGGGACTGCATACACAGATACG.

For this clone: The read halts 3 residues ahead of the CDR3 end, with the missing end drawn from the germline J gene. The gene calls are TRBV20-1 and TRBJ2-7; D is unresolved. V dropped 7 bases and J dropped 0 bases, with 10 bases sitting between them. The CDR3 has 12 amino acids. The germline gives CDR1 DFQATT, CDR2 SNEGSKA (reference sequence). CDR3: CSVKTSSYEQYF. The covered CDR3 bases are TGCAGTGTGAAGACTTCCTCCTACGAG.

Note on this clone: The CDR3 goes on 3 residues after the read ends, and that part is filled in from the germline J gene. The V and J genes are TRBV7-2 and TRBJ2-7; 13 nucleotides match TRBD2. This CDR3 is 17 amino acids long. Per the germline V gene, CDR1 is SGHTA and CDR2 is FQGNSA. The CDR3 spells CASRLARGLAGDYEQYF. CDR3 DNA (partial): TGTGCAAGTCGCTTAGCGCGAGGACTAGCGGGGGATTACGAG.

As regards this clone: Its ends do not fully match the called genes, so a read error is possible. Coverage ceases 3 residues before the CDR3 finishes, and the germline J gene fills in the end. The genes are TRBV4-2 and TRBJ1-2; 8 bases align to TRBD1. CDR1 is LGHNA and CDR2 is YNFKEQ in the germline V gene. The CDR3 is made up of 14 amino acids. The CDR3 loop reads CASSRTGSNYGYTF. Incomplete CDR3 DNA: TGCGCCAGCAGTCGGACAGGGTCTAACTATGGC.